This paragraph reports one T cell receptor (beta chain). The data were taken from a study of control samples from healthy donors and cancer patients. Profiling relied on immunoSEQ multiplex PCR, and the TCRdb table lists in-frame clones only, not all of them. This table has 150,000 or so clones, 88% appearing once. Deletions cut 3 bases from V and 6 bases from J, with 10 bases between. The CDR3 loop spans 13 amino acids. CDR1 is MDHEN and CDR2 is SYDVKM in the germline V gene. The sequencing sample was made of blood. The chain is built from TRBV28 and TRBJ2-3; D is undetermined. The sequence came from a woman under 40 in good health. Here the CDR3 reads CASSFHQADTQYF. DNA for the CDR3: TGTGCCAGCAGTTTCCATCAAGCTGATACGCAGTATTTT.